This TCR beta chain was identified during a study of T cells in Graves' hyperthyroidism and ophthalmopathy (dated by TCRdb to the late 2010s). In the study overall: Peripheral blood was collected at initial diagnosis, before any treatment. TCR V-J signatures able to tell the groups apart were searched for in a discovery cohort of 100 or so patients, of whom fewer than 45 had Graves' ophthalmopathy and 57 had stable Graves' hyperthyroidism. An independent validation cohort of 18 to 20 hyperthyroidism patients and about 16 patients who later progressed to ophthalmopathy tested prospective prediction of ophthalmopathy. The 100 or so discovery patients were divided at random into training and test sets in a 7:3 ratio. The study also compared thyroid tissue and blood T-cell repertoires from five or six Graves' hyperthyroidism patients. After blood sampling, hyperthyroidism patients were treated with methimazole at a starting dose of 30 mg daily, and ophthalmopathy patients were treated with high-dose intravenous methylprednisolone. TCR Vbeta CDR3 sequencing of 130 to 150 peripheral blood samples (43 ophthalmopathy, 75 to 85 hyperthyroidism and around 17 progressor patients) is reported in the paper.

Ophthalmopathy patients had moderately to severely active disease, with a Clinical Activity Score of 3 or more, a NOSPECS grade of 4 or more, and a disease duration of less than 3 months. The study excluded patients with uncontrolled infections, other autoimmune diseases, pregnancy or lactation. Diagnoses were established on the basis of clinical symptoms, serum thyroxine and TRAb, thyroid ultrasound, and orbital computed tomography. PBMCs were separated from under 11 ml of fresh peripheral blood using Ficoll-Paque density gradient centrifugation. Trizol reagent was used to extract total RNA, and RNA quality was then checked on an Agilent 2100 Bioanalyzer. The TCR beta CDR3 regions were amplified from the RNA transcripts. The first round of RT-PCR for the TCR CDR3 was performed with the HTBI primer set and the Qiagen OneStep RT-PCR kit. The libraries were constructed in a second round of multiplex PCR and then size-selected and purified. Paired-end sequencing of the libraries was performed with 100 bp reads on an Illumina HiSeq2000. In the authors' own workflow: Raw data were processed with SOAPnuke, discarding reads with adapters, uncalled bases, mean Phred below 15, or no exact constant-primer or identifier match. High-quality paired reads were merged with COPE v1.2.5, and unique nucleotide sequences were defined as clonotypes. Clonotypes were aligned to IMGT TRBV, TRBD and TRBJ reference segments using MiTCR v1.1. The analysis was restricted to V-J combinations with a frequency above 0.0001, which together covered approximately 99% of the repertoires. The TCS score was defined as the ratio of F50 (clonal expansion) to E x V (chaos), calculated using BLOSUM62-based TCRdist between CDR3 peptides within each V-J. Welch's t-statistics and random forest reduced roughly 540 V-J features to around 14, which were used in a naive Bayes classifier (R e1071). The public reads were quality trimmed at Q25 with fastp and then assembled into clones with MiXCR by TCRdb, keeping productive beta chains. One record per CDR3 amino acid sequence lists the most common genes and DNA. TCRdb, rather than the study authors, made the V and J calls. Recorded for this sample are about 520,000 distinct CDR3 sequences; approximately 25% of them occurred a single time. Around 10% of the sample belongs to the ten largest clones.

This clonotype has a count of ten or more. Its cognate antigen has yet to be identified. No base-level quality is on record; no much larger clone is a single base apart. Overall study outcomes, separate from this receptor: No statistical method was used to fix the sample size in advance, and group allocation was not hidden from the investigators. In cross-validation, a model built on a 13 V-J signature told ophthalmopathy apart from stable hyperthyroidism with 85% to 90% sensitivity and about 81% specificity, and in testing the same model reached 80%/75%. Most expanded thyroid clonotypes (frequency above 0.001) were also detected in blood, a finding suggesting that blood repertoires may reflect thyroid immune responses. In validation, progression to ophthalmopathy was predicted by the model with 55% to 71% sensitivity and nearly 75% specificity, a median of approximately 6.5 months before onset.

The germline V gene supplies CDR1 SGHAT and CDR2 FQNNGV. Counted from cysteine to phenylalanine, this CDR3 has 12 amino acids. Just CDR3 DNA is preserved here, 36 bases in frame from base 1. Trimming takes 4 bases from V and 5 bases from J, and the germline ends sit 8 bases apart. This receptor chain uses TRBV11-2 and TRBJ2-5; a confident D gene designation cannot be given. Sequencing used blood. The sequence was collected from a woman in her thirties with Graves' ophthalmopathy. The DNA is as follows: TGTGCCAGCAGCTCCAGGATTGAGACCCAGTACTTC. This translates into CASSSRIETQYF.